This TCR beta chain was profiled in a study of T cells in Graves' hyperthyroidism and ophthalmopathy (dated by TCRdb to the late 2010s). At the level of the whole study: Peripheral blood samples were taken at initial diagnosis, before any treatment was given. TCR V-J signatures able to tell the groups apart were searched for in a discovery cohort of some 100 patients, of whom under 45 had Graves' ophthalmopathy and 57 had stable Graves' hyperthyroidism. Prospective prediction of ophthalmopathy was tested in an independent validation cohort of under 20 hyperthyroidism patients and 15 to 17 patients who later progressed to ophthalmopathy. The approximately 90 discovery patients were randomly split 7:3 into training and test sets. The study also compared thyroid tissue and blood T-cell repertoires from several Graves' hyperthyroidism patients. Once sampling was done, hyperthyroidism patients were given methimazole at a starting dose of 30 mg daily, whereas ophthalmopathy patients were given high-dose intravenous methylprednisolone. The paper reports TCR Vbeta CDR3 sequencing of fewer than 150 peripheral blood samples: around 45 ophthalmopathy, approximately 74 hyperthyroidism and 17 progressor patients.

Results and caveats for the whole study, not just this receptor: No statistical method was used to set the sample size in advance, and investigators knew the group allocation. During validation, the model predicted progression to ophthalmopathy a median of around 7 months ahead of onset, with around 71% sensitivity and around 72% specificity. Most expanded thyroid clonotypes (frequency above 0.001) were also detected in blood, a finding suggesting that blood repertoires may reflect thyroid immune responses. A model built on a 13 V-J signature distinguished ophthalmopathy from stable hyperthyroidism, reaching roughly 88% sensitivity and around 81% specificity in cross-validation and 80%/75% in testing.

V is cut by 6 bases and J by 2 bases, and the space between the germline ends is 11 bases. The CDR3, cysteine through phenylalanine, is 14 amino acids long. CDR3 DNA only is kept here, 42 bases in frame from base 1. A patient counted as having stable Graves' hyperthyroidism if no progression to ophthalmopathy occurred over 18 months of follow-up. The hyperthyroidism patients were between 18 and 65 years old and newly diagnosed, with a disease duration of less than 2 months. The study excluded patients with uncontrolled infections, other autoimmune diseases, pregnancy or lactation. Clinical symptoms, serum thyroxine and TRAb, thyroid ultrasound, and orbital computed tomography formed the basis for the diagnoses. PBMCs were isolated from 10 ml of fresh peripheral blood by Ficoll-Paque density gradient centrifugation. Total RNA was extracted with Trizol reagent, and quality was checked on an Agilent 2100 Bioanalyzer.

The TCR beta CDR3 regions were amplified from the RNA transcripts. A first-round RT-PCR of the TCR CDR3 used the HTBI primer set with the Qiagen OneStep RT-PCR kit. Libraries were constructed in a second round of multiplex PCR, after which size selection and purification were performed. Libraries were sequenced paired-end with 100 bp reads on an Illumina HiSeq2000. The authors' pipeline ran thus. SOAPnuke was used to process the raw data, with reads discarded if the reads contained adapters or uncalled bases, had a mean Phred below 15, or lacked an exact constant-primer or identifier match. COPE v1.2.5 was used to merge high-quality paired reads, and clonotypes were defined as unique nucleotide sequences. Clonotypes were aligned to IMGT TRBV, TRBD and TRBJ reference segments using MiTCR v1.1. The analysis included only V-J combinations with a frequency above 0.0001, which together covered around 99% of the repertoires. A TCS score was defined as the ratio between F50 (clonal expansion) and ExV (chaos), using BLOSUM62-based TCRdist between CDR3 peptides within each V-J. Welch's t-statistics and random forest reduced 500 to 550 V-J features to 13, which were used in a naive Bayes classifier (R e1071). Through fastp at Q25 and MiXCR, TCRdb rebuilt clones from the public reads, retaining in-frame beta chains. Rows with one shared CDR3 protein collapse into an entry with the most common genes and DNA. TCRdb's processing, not the authors' own work, is the source of the V and J calls. In all, the sample holds approximately 320,000 distinct CDR3 sequences, and approximately 15% of those were seen once. Jointly, the top ten make up around 35% of the sample.

This clonotype was counted ten times or more. Its target antigen remains unknown. No quality values exist for individual bases; no much larger clone is one base distant. The sequenced material came from blood. This receptor chain uses TRBV12-3 or TRBV12-4 and TRBJ2-1, with no confidently assigned D gene. The receptor was isolated from a young man with Graves' hyperthyroidism. The encoded CDR3 is CASRPELPYNEQFF. In nucleotides, the sequence is TGTGCCAGCAGGCCGGAACTTCCCTACAATGAGCAGTTCTTC.